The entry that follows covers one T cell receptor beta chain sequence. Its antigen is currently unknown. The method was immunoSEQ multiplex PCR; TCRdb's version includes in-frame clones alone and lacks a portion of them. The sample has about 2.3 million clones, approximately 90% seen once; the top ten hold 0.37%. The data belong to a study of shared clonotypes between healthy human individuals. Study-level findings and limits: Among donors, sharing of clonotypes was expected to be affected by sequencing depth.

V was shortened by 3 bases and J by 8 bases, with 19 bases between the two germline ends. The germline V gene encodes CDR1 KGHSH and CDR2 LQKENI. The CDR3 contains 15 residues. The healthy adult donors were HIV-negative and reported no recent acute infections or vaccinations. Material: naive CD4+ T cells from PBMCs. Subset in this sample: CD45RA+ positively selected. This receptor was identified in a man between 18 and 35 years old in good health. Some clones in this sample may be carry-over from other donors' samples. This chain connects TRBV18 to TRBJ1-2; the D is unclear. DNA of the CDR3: TGTGCCAGCTCACCTACCCGGACGCACGAAGAAGGCTACACCTTC. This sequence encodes CASSPTRTHEEGYTF.